The entry below describes one T cell receptor (beta chain). Its antigen is still unknown. The record originates from a study of CD8 T cells in Susac syndrome. Reverse transcription of roughly 0.5 to 1 ug RNA was carried out with random hexamers. MiXCR was run by TCRdb on the immunoSEQ multiplex PCR reads, yielding one entry per CDR3 protein. Among 100,000 to 150,000 distinct CDR3 sequences listed, roughly 96% were seen once. Overall study results and limits: It was acknowledged in the study that its TCR sequencing and HLA analysis involved a relatively small number of individuals.

CDR1 is MNHEY, CDR2 SVGAGI, per germline. This CDR3 spans 15 amino acids. Trimming shortened V by 2 bases and J by 5 bases, and 16 bases separated the two germline ends. The rearrangement joins TRBV6-5 to TRBJ2-7; TRBD1 might be the D (6 bases). Sequenced material: CD4+ T cells from PBMCs. The sequence was collected from a human donor in good health. CDR3 bases: TGTGCCAGCAGTTACGGGGACAACATAAGGGACGAGCAGTACTTC. Amino acid sequence: CASSYGDNIRDEQYF.